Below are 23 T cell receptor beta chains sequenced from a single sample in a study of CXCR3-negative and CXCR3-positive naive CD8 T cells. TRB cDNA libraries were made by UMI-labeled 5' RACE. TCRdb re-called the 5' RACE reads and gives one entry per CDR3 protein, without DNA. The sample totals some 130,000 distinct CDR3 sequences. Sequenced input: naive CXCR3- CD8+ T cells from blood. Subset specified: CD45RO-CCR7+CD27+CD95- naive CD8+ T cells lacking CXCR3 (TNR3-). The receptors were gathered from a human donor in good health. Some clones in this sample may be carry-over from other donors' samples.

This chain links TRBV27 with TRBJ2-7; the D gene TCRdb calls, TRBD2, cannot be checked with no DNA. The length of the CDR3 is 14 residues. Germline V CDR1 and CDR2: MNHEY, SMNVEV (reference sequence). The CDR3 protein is CASKWSSGFYEQYF.

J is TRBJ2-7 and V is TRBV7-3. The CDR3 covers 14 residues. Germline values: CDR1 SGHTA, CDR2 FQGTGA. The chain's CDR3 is CASSFHPDPYEQYF.

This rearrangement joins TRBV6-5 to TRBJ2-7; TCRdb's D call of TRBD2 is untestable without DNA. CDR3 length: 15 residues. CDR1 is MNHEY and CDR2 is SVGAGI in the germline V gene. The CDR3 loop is CASSYSPGLAYEQYF.

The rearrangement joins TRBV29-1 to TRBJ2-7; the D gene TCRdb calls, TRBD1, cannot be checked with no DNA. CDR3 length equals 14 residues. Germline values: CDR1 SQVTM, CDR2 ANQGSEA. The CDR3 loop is CSVGVWDSSYEQYF.

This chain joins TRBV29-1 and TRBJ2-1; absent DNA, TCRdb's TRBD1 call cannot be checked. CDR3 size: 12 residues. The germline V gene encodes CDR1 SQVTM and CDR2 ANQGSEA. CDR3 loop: CLGRGPYNEQFF.

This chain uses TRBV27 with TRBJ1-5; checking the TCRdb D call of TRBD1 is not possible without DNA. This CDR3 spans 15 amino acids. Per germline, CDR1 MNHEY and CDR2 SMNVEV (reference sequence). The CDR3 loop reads CASSLRGMGNQPQHF.

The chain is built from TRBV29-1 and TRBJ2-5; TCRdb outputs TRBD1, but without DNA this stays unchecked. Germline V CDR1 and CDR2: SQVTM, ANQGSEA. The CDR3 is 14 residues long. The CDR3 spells CSVPYPAAQETQYF.

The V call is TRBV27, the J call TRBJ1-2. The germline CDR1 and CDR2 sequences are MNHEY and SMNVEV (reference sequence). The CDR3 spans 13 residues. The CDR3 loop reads CASRPQDYYGYTF.

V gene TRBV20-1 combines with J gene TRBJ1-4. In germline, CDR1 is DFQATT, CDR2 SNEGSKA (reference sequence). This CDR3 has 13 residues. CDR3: CSAPDGDNEKLFF.

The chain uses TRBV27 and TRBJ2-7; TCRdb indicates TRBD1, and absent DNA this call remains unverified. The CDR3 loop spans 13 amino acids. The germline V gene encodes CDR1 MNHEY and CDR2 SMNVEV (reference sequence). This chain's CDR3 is CASSVTASYEQYF.

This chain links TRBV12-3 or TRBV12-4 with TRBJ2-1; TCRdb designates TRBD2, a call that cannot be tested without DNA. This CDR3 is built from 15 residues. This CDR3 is CASLNLAGGGNEQFF.

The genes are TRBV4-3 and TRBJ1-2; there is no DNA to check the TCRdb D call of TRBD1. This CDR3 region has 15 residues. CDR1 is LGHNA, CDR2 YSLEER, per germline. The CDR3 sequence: CASSQDRRGSYGYTF.

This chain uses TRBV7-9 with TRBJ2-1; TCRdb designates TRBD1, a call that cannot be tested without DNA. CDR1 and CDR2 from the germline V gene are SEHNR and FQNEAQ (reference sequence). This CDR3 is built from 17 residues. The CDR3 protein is CASSSRGTGQGWNEQFF.

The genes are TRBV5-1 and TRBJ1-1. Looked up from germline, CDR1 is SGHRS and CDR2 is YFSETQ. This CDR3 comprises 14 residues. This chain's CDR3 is CASSLDDGSTEAFF.

CDR3: CASSPGHTYEQYF. The chain couples TRBV4-1 to TRBJ2-7; there is no DNA to check the TCRdb D call of TRBD1. CDR1 MGHRA and CDR2 YSYEKL come from the germline V gene. The CDR3 has 13 residues.

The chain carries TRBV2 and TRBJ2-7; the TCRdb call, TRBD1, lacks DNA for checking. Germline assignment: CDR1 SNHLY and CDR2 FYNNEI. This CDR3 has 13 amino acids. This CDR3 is CASSDMETGVSDF.

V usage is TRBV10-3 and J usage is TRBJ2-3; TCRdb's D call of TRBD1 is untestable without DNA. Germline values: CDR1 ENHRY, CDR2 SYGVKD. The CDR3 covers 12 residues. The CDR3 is CAIMTGGDTQYF.

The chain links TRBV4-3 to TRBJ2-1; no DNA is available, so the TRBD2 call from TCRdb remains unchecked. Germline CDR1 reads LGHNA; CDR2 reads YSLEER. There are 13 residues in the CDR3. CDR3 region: CASSPSARVEQFF.

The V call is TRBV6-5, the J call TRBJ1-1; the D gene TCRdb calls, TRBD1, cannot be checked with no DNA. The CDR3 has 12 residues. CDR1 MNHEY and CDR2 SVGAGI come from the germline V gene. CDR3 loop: CASRPPGTEAFF.

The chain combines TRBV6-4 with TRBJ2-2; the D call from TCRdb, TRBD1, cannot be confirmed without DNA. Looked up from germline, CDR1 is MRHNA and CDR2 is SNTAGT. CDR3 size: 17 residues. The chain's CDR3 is CASSEGPGGSSTGELFF.

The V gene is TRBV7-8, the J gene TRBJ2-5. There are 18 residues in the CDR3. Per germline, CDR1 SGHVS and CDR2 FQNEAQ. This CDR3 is CASSLVSAIGKIQETQYF.

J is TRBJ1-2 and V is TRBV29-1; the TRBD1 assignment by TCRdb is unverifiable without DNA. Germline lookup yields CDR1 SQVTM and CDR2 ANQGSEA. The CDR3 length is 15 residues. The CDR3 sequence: CSVEGARGPYLGYTF.

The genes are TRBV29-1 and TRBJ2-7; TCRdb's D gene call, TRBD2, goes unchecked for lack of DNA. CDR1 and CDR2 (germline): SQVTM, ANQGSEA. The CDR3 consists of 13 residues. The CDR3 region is CSVLNRLSYEQYF.